The present T cell receptor beta chain was sequenced within a study of PD-1 blockade in mismatch repair-deficient tumors. Points from the study as a whole: After pembrolizumab, tumor-resident clones rose rapidly, then generally contracted before radiologic responses.

This CDR3 spans 15 amino acids. Germline trimming cut 5 bases from V and 4 bases from J; bases unmatched to any gene: 9. Germline CDR1 MNHEY, CDR2 SMNVEV (reference sequence). Using immunoSEQ multiplex PCR, the repertoire was profiled, and TCRdb retains in-frame clones only, with some absent. Counted here are some 130,000 clones, more than 70% occurring once; the ten biggest clones make up 12%. TCR sequencing covered a few patients who responded to pembrolizumab. In the case of this clone: Its antigen is unknown.

The sequencing here drew on peripheral blood, taken 72 weeks after starting pembrolizumab. The sequence was collected from an adult with mismatch repair-deficient cancer. The genes are TRBV27 and TRBJ2-7; 9 nucleotides align to TRBD2. CDR3 protein: CASSTLAGVGYEQYF. CDR3 bases: TGTGCCAGCAGTACATTAGCGGGAGTAGGATACGAGCAGTACTTC.